The sequence of this T cell receptor beta chain was determined in a study of T cells in Graves' hyperthyroidism and ophthalmopathy. Remarks on this clonotype: The antigen is not known.

Findings of the study overall: Most thyroid clonotypes that were expanded above 0.001 also turned up in blood.

Exclusion criteria comprised uncontrolled infection, other autoimmune disease, pregnancy or lactation. The study based diagnoses on clinical symptoms, serum thyroxine and TRAb, thyroid ultrasound and orbital computed tomography. It was less than 13 ml of fresh peripheral blood that supplied the PBMCs. Germline CDR1 and CDR2: MNHNS and SASEGT. V gave up 11 bases and J gave up 0 bases, with 14 bases separating them. The CDR3 sequence is 15 residues long. TCR beta CDR3 sequences were amplified from RNA transcripts. Primed by the HTBI set, a first-round RT-PCR was run on the TCR CDR3. In TCRdb, the multiplex PCR reads were re-called with MiXCR into one record per CDR3 protein. This table holds roughly 600,000 distinct CDR3 sequences, approximately 15% found once.

The genes are TRBV6-1 and TRBJ2-6; no reliable D call. The sequenced sample consisted of blood. This clonotype was sampled from a woman aged 45-60 years with Graves' ophthalmopathy. The CDR3 loop reads CASRAWSSGANVLTF. CDR3 nucleotide sequence: TGTGCCTCCCGGGCATGGAGCTCTGGGGCCAACGTCCTGACTTTC.